This T cell receptor (beta chain) was recorded in a study of Graves' ophthalmopathy and Graves' hyperthyroidism. With regard to this clonotype: Its antigen is as yet unknown.

RNA transcripts were the source from which TCR beta CDR3 regions were amplified. Second-round multiplex PCR followed a first-round RT-PCR using HTBI primers. One entry per CDR3 protein results from TCRdb running MiXCR on the multiplex PCR reads. This sample yields hundreds of thousands of distinct CDR3 sequences, of which around 42% are seen a single time; over 40% belongs to the top ten. Germline-derived CDR1 and CDR2 are KGHDR and SFDVKD. The CDR3 has 18 amino acids. Trimming shortened V by 11 bases and J by 3 bases, and 28 bases separated the two germline ends. Study-wide results and caveats: The blood repertoire also included most expanded thyroid clonotypes above 0.001 frequency.

Exclusion criteria comprised other autoimmune diseases, uncontrolled infections, pregnancy or lactation in patients. This receptor was taken from an adult man with Graves' ophthalmopathy. The chain carries TRBV24-1 and TRBJ1-5; tentative D call: TRBD1 (6 bases). The sample was peripheral blood. CDR3 region: CASSSGGAGTRTNQPQHF. For the CDR3, the DNA is TGTGCCAGCAGCAGCGGGGGGGCCGGGACAAGGACCAATCAGCCCCAGCATTTT.